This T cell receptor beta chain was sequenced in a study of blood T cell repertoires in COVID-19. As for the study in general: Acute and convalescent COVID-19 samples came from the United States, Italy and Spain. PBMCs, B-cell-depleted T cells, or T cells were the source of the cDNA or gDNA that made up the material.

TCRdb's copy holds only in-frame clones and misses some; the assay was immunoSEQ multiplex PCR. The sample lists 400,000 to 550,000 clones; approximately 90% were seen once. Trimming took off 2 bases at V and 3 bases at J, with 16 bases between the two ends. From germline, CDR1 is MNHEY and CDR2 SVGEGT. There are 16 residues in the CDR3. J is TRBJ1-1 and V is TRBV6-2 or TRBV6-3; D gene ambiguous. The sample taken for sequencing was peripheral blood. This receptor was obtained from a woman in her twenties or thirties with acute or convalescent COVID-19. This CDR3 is CASSYPFGLADTEAFF. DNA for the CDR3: TGTGCCAGCAGTTACCCCTTCGGTTTGGCGGACACTGAAGCTTTCTTT.